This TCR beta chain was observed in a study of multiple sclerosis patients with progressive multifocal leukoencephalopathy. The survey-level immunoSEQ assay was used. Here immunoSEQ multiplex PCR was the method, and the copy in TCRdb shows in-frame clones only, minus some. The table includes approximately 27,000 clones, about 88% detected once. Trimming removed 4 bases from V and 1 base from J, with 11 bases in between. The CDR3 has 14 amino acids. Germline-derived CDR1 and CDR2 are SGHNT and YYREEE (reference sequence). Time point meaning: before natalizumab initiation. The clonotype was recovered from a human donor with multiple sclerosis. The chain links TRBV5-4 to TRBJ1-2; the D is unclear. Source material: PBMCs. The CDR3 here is CASSLENFNYGYTF. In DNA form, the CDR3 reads TGTGCCAGCAGCCTGGAGAATTTTAACTATGGCTACACCTTC. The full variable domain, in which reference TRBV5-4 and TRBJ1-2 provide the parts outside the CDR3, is ETGVTQSPTHLIKTRGQQVTLRCSSQSGHNTVSWYQQALGQGPQFIFQYYREEENGRGNFPPRFSGLQFPNYSSELNVNALELDDSALYLCASSLENFNYGYTFGSGTRLTVV.